Listed here are 21 T cell receptor beta chains from one sample, sequenced in a study of T cells after somatic rescue of genetic block. TCRdb keeps only in-frame clones here, not all; method: immunoSEQ multiplex PCR. The sample carries 67,000 or so clones, approximately 91% recorded once. Material for sequencing was peripheral blood mononuclear cells (PBMCs). The receptors stem from a man aged 30-40 years.

The J gene is TRBJ2-2, the V gene TRBV6-5; D may be TRBD1 (6 bases). Germline-derived CDR1 and CDR2 are MNHEY and SVGAGI. The CDR3 loop spans 15 amino acids. The V gene lost 1 base and the J gene lost 2 bases, with 8 bases spanning the gap. The CDR3, as DNA: TGTGCCAGCAGTTACTGGGGGCGAAACACCGGGGAGCTGTTTTTT. The encoded protein is CASSYWGRNTGELFF.

The chain joins TRBV13 to TRBJ1-2; the D is unclear. Looked up from germline, CDR1 is PRHDT and CDR2 is FYEKMQ (reference sequence). The CDR3 is 15 amino acids. Trimming cost V 2 bases and J 1 base, with 11 bases left between them. DNA of the CDR3: TGTGCCAGCAGCTTATCACAGCGATATAACTATGGCTACACCTTC. This sequence encodes CASSLSQRYNYGYTF.

The rearrangement links TRBV6-6 to TRBJ1-1, with TRBD1 identical over 7 bases. The CDR3 loop spans 14 amino acids. J lost 4 bases, V lost 6 bases, and 8 bases had no gene match. Germline V gene sequence: CDR1 MNHNY, CDR2 SVGAGI (reference sequence). The CDR3 region is CASRRPDRATEAFF. The DNA of the CDR3 is TGTGCCAGCAGAAGACCCGACAGGGCCACTGAAGCTTTCTTT.

This clone was seen more than once but under ten times. The rearrangement links TRBV6-1 to TRBJ1-5; unclear D gene. Germline CDR1 is MNHNS and CDR2 is SASEGT. The CDR3 consists of 13 residues. CDR3 protein: CASGQVSNQPQHF. The CDR3 nucleotides read TGTGCGAGTGGGCAAGTTAGCAATCAGCCCCAGCATTTT.

The rearrangement links TRBV30 to TRBJ1-2; 7 positions agree with TRBD1. Germline assignment: CDR1 GTSNPN and CDR2 SVGIG (reference sequence). The CDR3 covers 13 residues. Losses at the gene ends were 3 bases for V and 8 bases for J; bases not matched to a gene: 9. The CDR3 region is CAWRSDRVGGYTF. The DNA for the CDR3 is TGTGCCTGGAGGTCAGACAGGGTCGGAGGCTACACCTTC. Full variable domain (rest looked up from reference TRBV30 and TRBJ1-2): SQTIHQWPATLVQPVGSPLSLECTVEGTSNPNLYWYRQAAGRGLQLLFYSVGIGQISSEVPQNLSASRPQDRQFILSSKKLLLSDSGFYLCAWRSDRVGGYTFGSGTRLTVV.

The chain links TRBV6-1 to TRBJ1-5; TRBD1 matches 9 bases. The CDR3 is made up of 15 amino acids. Per the germline V gene, CDR1 is MNHNS and CDR2 is SASEGT. Unmatched junction bases numbered 4, after V lost 6 bases and J lost 1 base. The CDR3 nucleotides are TGTGCCAGCAGGGGGGACAGGGCCAGCAATCAGCCCCAGCATTTT. Its translation: CASRGDRASNQPQHF.

The chain links TRBV28 to TRBJ1-2; the D gene is possibly TRBD1 (5 bases). CDR1 and CDR2 from the germline V gene are MDHEN and SYDVKM. This CDR3 spans 12 amino acids. V lost 11 bases, J lost 2 bases, and 12 bases lay in between. CDR3 DNA sequence: TGTGCCGACAGCTCCCTAAACTATGGCTACACCTTC. Amino acid sequence: CADSSLNYGYTF.

This chain uses TRBV6-5 with TRBJ2-2; D remains unclear. CDR3 length equals 13 residues. The germline V and J ends were trimmed by 2 bases and 7 bases, with 8 bases remaining between them. Germline V gene sequence: CDR1 MNHEY, CDR2 SVGAGI. CDR3 nucleotide sequence: TGTGCCAGCAGTTACAATGGATACGGGGAGCTGTTTTTT. Protein: CASSYNGYGELFF.

This chain connects TRBV5-6 to TRBJ1-4; D remains ambiguous. Looked up from germline, CDR1 is SGHDT and CDR2 is YYEEEE. V was trimmed by 0 bases and J by 4 bases, leaving 4 bases between them. The CDR3 has 13 amino acids. The CDR3 DNA is TGTGCCAGCAGCTTGGGGTTTAATGAAAAACTGTTTTTT. Protein product: CASSLGFNEKLFF.

CDR3 sequence: CASSPGQLQETQYF. CDR3 DNA: TGTGCCAGCAGCCCGGGACAGCTCCAAGAGACCCAGTACTTC. V gene TRBV5-5 combines with J gene TRBJ2-5, with TRBD1 matching over 7 bases. This CDR3 has 14 residues. V trimming: 4 bases; J trimming: 1 base; junction bases outside the gene matches: 4. Germline CDR1 is SGHKS and CDR2 is YYEKEE (reference sequence).

The V call is TRBV9, the J call TRBJ2-7; TRBD1 is a possible D gene (5 bases). This CDR3 region has 16 residues. Deletions cut 4 bases from V and 0 bases from J, with 17 bases between. CDR1 and CDR2 from the germline V gene are SGDLS and YYNGEE. CDR3 bases: TGTGCCAGCAGCTCAGACTTAGGGGTAGGCTCCTACGAGCAGTACTTC. Translation gives CASSSDLGVGSYEQYF.

This clone was observed a few times. The chain couples TRBV6-5 to TRBJ1-5; D remains unclear. CDR3 length equals 14 residues. Trimming stripped 6 bases from V and 5 bases from J, with 14 bases between. Germline V CDR1 and CDR2: MNHEY, SVGAGI. The CDR3 region has the DNA TGTGCCAGCAGCCCGATCCAATTCCATCAGCCCCAGCATTTT. It yields the protein CASSPIQFHQPQHF.

The J gene is TRBJ1-1, the V gene TRBV19; D is unresolved. Trimming took off 6 bases at V and 1 base at J, with 12 bases between the two ends. The length of the CDR3 is 14 residues. CDR1 and CDR2 (germline): LNHDA, SQIVND (reference sequence). CDR3 bases: TGTGCCAGTAGACCCCCGGGAGCGAACACTGAAGCTTTCTTT. Its protein is CASRPPGANTEAFF.

The V gene is TRBV19, the J gene TRBJ2-1, with a possible D match to TRBD2 (5 bases). Trimming shortened V by 7 bases and J by 3 bases, and 19 bases separated the two germline ends. CDR1 LNHDA and CDR2 SQIVND come from the germline V gene (reference sequence). This CDR3 spans 16 amino acids. The CDR3 is CASTYRARTGYNEQFF. The CDR3, as DNA: TGTGCCAGTACCTATCGGGCCAGGACTGGCTACAATGAGCAGTTCTTC.

The V and J genes are TRBV5-6 and TRBJ2-5; D is undetermined. Deletions cut 0 bases from V and 5 bases from J, with 8 bases between. This CDR3 is 13 amino acids long. The germline gives CDR1 SGHDT, CDR2 YYEEEE. In DNA, the CDR3 is TGTGCCAGCAGCTTGGGACAATGGGAGACCCAGTACTTC. This gives the protein CASSLGQWETQYF.

CDR3 region: CASSLSAASGGAGEQFF. The CDR3 region has the DNA TGTGCCAGCAGTTTATCCGCCGCTAGCGGGGGGGCTGGTGAGCAGTTCTTC. V and J are TRBV27 and TRBJ2-1; 12 bases fit TRBD2. From germline, CDR1 is MNHEY and CDR2 SMNVEV (reference sequence). The CDR3 runs 17 residues. V lost 0 bases and J lost 9; bases outside the gene matches: 9.

The gene calls are TRBV19 and TRBJ2-3; TRBD1 matches 7 bases. From germline, CDR1 is LNHDA and CDR2 SQIVND (reference sequence). The J segment lost 7 bases and the V segment lost 7 bases, leaving 8 bases of the junction unmatched. The CDR3 spans 13 residues. The CDR3 coding sequence is TGTGCCAGTACCTCACAGGGGACGAATACGCAGTATTTT. It encodes CASTSQGTNTQYF.

The rearrangement uses TRBV2 and TRBJ1-5; D may be TRBD1 (6 bases). V lost 4 bases and J lost 3, with 10 bases in between. CDR1 SNHLY and CDR2 FYNNEI come from the germline V gene. This CDR3 region has 14 residues. The CDR3 loop reads CASSVGGSNQPQHF. CDR3 bases: TGTGCCAGCAGTGTGGGGGGCTCCAATCAGCCCCAGCATTTT.

This clone was seen once. This chain uses TRBV18 with TRBJ2-7; TRBD1 matches at 8 bases. The CDR3 runs to 16 residues. Germline CDR1 is KGHSH and CDR2 is LQKENI. J lost 2 bases, V lost 5 bases, and 11 bases had no gene match. The CDR3 DNA reads as TGTGCCAGCTCAAATGTAAACCGGGACAGGACCTACGAGCAGTACTTC. It codes for CASSNVNRDRTYEQYF.

V gene TRBV4-2 combines with J gene TRBJ2-1; D perhaps matches TRBD2 (7 bases). The CDR3 has 16 residues. Germline V gives CDR1 LGHNA, CDR2 YNFKEQ. Trimming pared 4 bases from V and 8 bases from J, leaving 21 bases between. The CDR3 coding sequence is TGTGCCAGCAGCCCCGAGCGGGTAGGGGAGGGGGATGAGCAGTTCTTC. Its translation: CASSPERVGEGDEQFF.

The chain has TRBV4-2 and TRBJ1-4; possibly TRBD1 for D (5 bases). CDR1 and CDR2 (germline): LGHNA, YNFKEQ. The CDR3 contains 18 residues. Trimming removed 3 bases from V and 0 bases from J, with 17 bases in between. The CDR3 nucleotides read TGTGCCAGCAGCCAGCAAGGCGGGACGGTTGCAACTAATGAAAAACTGTTTTTT. The encoded protein is CASSQQGGTVATNEKLFF.